The 25 T cell receptor beta chains below were found in one sample sequenced in a study of blood T cells in healthy people across ages. Using a J-beta primer mix together with a sample-barcoded 5' primer, a second PCR was run for roughly 6 to 12 cycles. MiXCR, run by TCRdb on the 5' RACE reads, gives a single entry per CDR3 protein. The data contain about 640,000 distinct CDR3 sequences, 45% to 65% of them singletons. The sequenced sample was blood. Source of these receptors: a man in his 60s in good health.

The rearrangement joins TRBV5-1 to TRBJ2-7, with a possible D match to TRBD2 (5 bases). Germline V gene data show CDR1 as SGHRS and CDR2 as YFSETQ. This CDR3 comprises 14 residues. Trimming took off 2 bases at V and 1 base at J, with 10 bases between the two ends. CDR3: CASSFGVGSYEQYF. The CDR3 DNA reads TGCGCCAGCAGCTTCGGGGTGGGATCCTACGAGCAGTACTTC.

The chain combines TRBV24-1 with TRBJ2-1; TRBD1 might be the D (5 bases). This CDR3 contains 16 residues. V gave up 4 bases and J gave up 5 bases, with 17 bases separating them. The V gene's germline CDR1 is KGHDR and CDR2 SFDVKD. DNA of the CDR3: TGTGCCACCAGTGACTCCGGCCCAGGGATCCACAATGAGCAGTTCTTC. This sequence encodes CATSDSGPGIHNEQFF.

There are a few counts of this clonotype. V gene TRBV6-5 combines with J gene TRBJ2-5, with D perhaps TRBD1 or TRBD2 (5 bases each). The CDR3 runs 16 residues. Trimming stripped 2 bases from V and 4 bases from J, with 17 bases between. Per germline, CDR1 MNHEY and CDR2 SVGAGI. The CDR3 protein is CASSYRGPLGGETQYF. In nucleotides, the CDR3 is TGTGCCAGCAGTTACCGGGGACCCCTAGGTGGAGAGACCCAGTACTTC.

The chain uses TRBV10-3 and TRBJ1-2; 8 nucleotides agree with TRBD1. In germline, CDR1 is ENHRY, CDR2 SYGVKD. V shed 1 base and J 8 bases; nucleotides not matched to a gene: 9. The CDR3 contains 15 residues. Here the CDR3 reads CAISEYTAGGGGYTF. As DNA, the CDR3 is TGTGCCATCAGTGAGTACACTGCAGGGGGCGGCGGCTACACCTTC.

V and J are TRBV28 and TRBJ2-6; tentatively, D is TRBD1 (6 bases). In germline, CDR1 is MDHEN, CDR2 SYDVKM. V shed 2 bases and J shed 2 bases, with 16 bases lying between them. This CDR3 is built from 18 residues. The CDR3 DNA is TGTGCCAGCAGTTTACCCCAACAGGGTTTGGCTGGGGCCAACGTCCTGACTTTC. Translated, it gives CASSLPQQGLAGANVLTF.

The rearrangement links TRBV10-3 to TRBJ2-5, with 7 bases identical to TRBD2. Trimming removed 8 bases from V and 2 bases from J; junction bases left unmatched: 5. The CDR3 spans 13 residues. CDR1 and CDR2 from the germline V gene are ENHRY and SYGVKD. CDR3 sequence: CAIGRGEQETQYF. The CDR3 nucleotides read TGTGCCATCGGGAGGGGAGAGCAAGAGACCCAGTACTTC.

This clonotype appeared many times. This sequence joins TRBV20-1 and TRBJ1-2, with TRBD1 as a possible D gene (5 bases). This CDR3 region has 12 residues. Germline assignment: CDR1 DFQATT and CDR2 SNEGSKA (reference sequence). The V end was cut by 6 bases, the J end by 4 bases, with 12 bases between. CDR3 nucleotides: TGCAGTGCGCCCGGGACGTTCTATGGCTACACCTTC. This sequence encodes CSAPGTFYGYTF.

The gene calls are TRBV7-9 and TRBJ2-4; TRBD1 matches 7 bases. CDR3 length: 14 amino acids. Germline V gene lookup returns CDR1 SEHNR and CDR2 FQNEAQ (reference sequence). The V gene end was trimmed by 5 bases and the J gene end by 7 bases; junction bases not matched to a gene: 8. The CDR3 region is CASSTGQPGNIQYF. Written as DNA, the CDR3 is TGTGCCAGCAGCACGGGACAGCCGGGGAACATTCAGTACTTC.

This chain uses TRBV5-1 with TRBJ2-3, with D perhaps being TRBD1 or TRBD2 (5 bases each). Germline values: CDR1 SGHRS, CDR2 YFSETQ. The CDR3 runs 17 residues. With 4 bases removed from V and 0 bases from J, the gap between germline ends came to 18 bases. CDR3 DNA: TGCGCCAGCAGCCATGAGGGGAGCGGCCCAAGCACAGATACGCAGTATTTT. It is translated as CASSHEGSGPSTDTQYF.

A few counts support this clonotype. The V gene is TRBV7-2, the J gene TRBJ2-1, with a tentative D call TRBD1 (6 bases). Per germline, CDR1 SGHTA and CDR2 FQGNSA. V shed 8 bases and J shed 3 bases, with 14 bases lying between them. The CDR3 extends over 14 amino acids. The DNA of the CDR3 is TGTGCCAGCCGAACAGGGACAAACTACAATGAGCAGTTCTTC. It yields the protein CASRTGTNYNEQFF.

This clonotype was observed once. The gene calls are TRBV20-1 and TRBJ2-1; D remains unclear. This CDR3 spans 12 amino acids. Germline assignment: CDR1 DFQATT and CDR2 SNEGSKA (reference sequence). Between the trimmed V and J ends, which lost 1 base and 5 bases, there was a span of 6 bases. The CDR3 loop reads CSARAYDNEQFF. The CDR3 DNA follows: TGCAGTGCTAGAGCGTACGACAATGAGCAGTTCTTC.

A word on this clonotype: A much larger clone is a single base away; this may be a read error. V is TRBV29-1 and J is TRBJ2-5, with D possibly being TRBD2 (5 bases). This CDR3 has 11 amino acids. V was trimmed by 4 bases and J by 11 bases, leaving 14 bases between them. Per the germline V gene, CDR1 is SQVTM and CDR2 is ANQGSEA. The CDR3, as DNA: TGCAGCGTTGGTCCGGGAAGTGAGCAGTACTTC. It encodes CSVGPGSEQYF.

A note on this clonotype: The junction does not match germline at one end; this may be a read error. V and J are TRBV6-5 and TRBJ2-6, with TRBD2 matching 7 bases. Germline V gene lookup returns CDR1 MNHEY and CDR2 SVGAGI. This CDR3 spans 16 amino acids. This CDR3 is CVSSSPGGSGANVLTF. The CDR3 nucleotides are TGTGTCAGCAGTTCCCCGGGGGGCTCTGGGGCCAACGTCCTGACTTTC.

The CDR3 bases are TGCAGTGCTAGAGTGATGCGTCATGGCTACACCTTC. Protein: CSARVMRHGYTF. This chain links TRBV20-1 with TRBJ1-2; no clear D gene. The CDR3 has 12 residues. Germline V gene sequence: CDR1 DFQATT, CDR2 SNEGSKA (reference sequence). V was pared by 1 base and J by 6 bases, with 9 bases between.

This chain connects TRBV20-1 to TRBJ2-3; D might be TRBD2 (5 bases). This CDR3 region has 14 residues. The V gene lost 7 bases and the J gene lost 1 base, with 15 bases spanning the gap. CDR1 DFQATT and CDR2 SNEGSKA come from the germline V gene (reference sequence). CDR3 coding DNA: TGCAGTGTTAGGGATGCGGGCCGCACAGATACGCAGTATTTT. Amino acid sequence: CSVRDAGRTDTQYF.

The chain joins TRBV29-1 to TRBJ2-5, with D possibly TRBD1 on 6 matching bases. The CDR3 runs to 14 residues. Deletions cut 5 bases from V and 5 bases from J, with 18 bases between. Germline CDR1 reads SQVTM; CDR2 reads ANQGSEA. The chain's CDR3 is CSVSRRGYRETQYF. The CDR3 bases are TGCAGCGTTTCTCGAAGGGGGTATCGGGAGACCCAGTACTTC.

The CDR3 spells CASSLAAGESSYEQYF. For the CDR3, the DNA is TGTGCCAGCAGCTTAGCGGCGGGGGAAAGCTCCTACGAGCAGTACTTC. The chain joins TRBV7-2 to TRBJ2-7, with 7 bases identical to TRBD2. Germline V lookup: CDR1 SGHTA, CDR2 FQGNSA. The length of the CDR3 is 16 residues. V lost 0 bases, J lost 0 bases, and 5 bases stayed unmatched.

CDR3 DNA sequence: TGTGCCAGCAGCTTCGGGGATTCGGAGACCCAGTACTTC. It encodes CASSFGDSETQYF. The J gene is TRBJ2-5, the V gene TRBV7-9; D perhaps matches TRBD2 (5 bases). This CDR3 spans 13 amino acids. V was pared by 3 bases and J by 5 bases, with 10 bases between. Germline-derived CDR1 and CDR2 are SEHNR and FQNEAQ (reference sequence). The full variable domain, with the rest looked up from reference TRBV7-9 and TRBJ2-5, is DTGVSQNPRHKITKRGQNVTFRCDPISEHNRLYWYRQTLGQGPEFLTYFQNEAQLEKSRLLSDRFSAERPKGSFSTLEIQRTEQGDSAMYLCASSFGDSETQYFGPGTRLLVL.

The chain joins TRBV3-1 to TRBJ2-7; D may be TRBD1 (6 bases). The V gene's germline CDR1 is LGHDT and CDR2 YNNKEL (reference sequence). The ends were cut back, 3 bases at V and 7 bases at J, with 10 bases in the middle. This CDR3 comprises 12 residues. The CDR3 sequence is CASSQGAREQYF. In DNA form, the CDR3 reads TGTGCCAGCAGCCAGGGGGCCAGGGAGCAGTACTTC.

This rearrangement joins TRBV10-3 to TRBJ2-3; 8 bases are a match to TRBD1. Germline CDR1 reads ENHRY; CDR2 reads SYGVKD. This CDR3 is built from 14 residues. The ends lost 4 bases at V and 4 bases at J; junction bases unmatched: 4. This chain's CDR3 is CAISVGQGSDTQYF. For the CDR3, the DNA is TGTGCCATCAGTGTCGGACAGGGTTCAGATACGCAGTATTTT.

This chain uses TRBV5-1 with TRBJ2-5; D possibly corresponds to TRBD1 (6 bases). CDR1 is SGHRS and CDR2 is YFSETQ in the germline V gene. The CDR3 totals 15 residues. V was shortened by 2 bases and J by 1 base, with 12 bases between the two germline ends. The CDR3, as DNA: TGCGCCAGCAGCTTAACAGGGATGAGCCAAGAGACCCAGTACTTC. Protein: CASSLTGMSQETQYF.

V is TRBV11-2 and J is TRBJ2-5, with TRBD2 identical over 9 bases. Germline V gene data show CDR1 as SGHAT and CDR2 as FQNNGV. The V segment lost 5 bases and the J segment 3 bases; nucleotides outside the gene matches: 10. The CDR3 consists of 16 residues. The DNA for the CDR3 is TGTGCCAGCAGCCCCTCCGTGCTAGCGGGGAAAGAGACCCAGTACTTC. It translates to CASSPSVLAGKETQYF. Full variable domain (rest looked up from reference TRBV11-2 and TRBJ2-5): EAGVAQSPRYKIIEKRQSVAFWCNPISGHATLYWYQQILGQGPKLLIQFQNNGVVDDSQLPKDRFSAERLKGVDSTLKIQPAKLEDSAVYLCASSPSVLAGKETQYFGPGTRLLVL.

The rearrangement links TRBV4-3 to TRBJ2-7, with D unclear. The length of the CDR3 is 14 residues. The V gene lost 4 bases and the J gene lost 4 bases, with 14 bases spanning the gap. Germline V gene lookup returns CDR1 LGHNA and CDR2 YSLEER. CDR3 amino acids: CASSPGSVSYEQYF. The CDR3 bases are TGCGCCAGCAGCCCTGGGTCCGTTTCGTACGAGCAGTACTTC.

CDR3 DNA: TGTGCCAGCAGCCGAGGACAGACCCTCCCCTCGTTGGAGACCCAGTACTTC. Translating it yields CASSRGQTLPSLETQYF. The rearrangement joins TRBV6-1 to TRBJ2-5, with D possibly being TRBD1 (6 bases). Germline assignment: CDR1 MNHNS and CDR2 SASEGT. Trimming cost V 6 bases and J 5 bases, with 25 bases left between them. The CDR3 covers 17 residues.

J is TRBJ2-3 and V is TRBV4-1; D gene ambiguous. The V end lost 1 base, the J end lost 2 bases, and 7 bases lay between the germline ends. This CDR3 has 14 residues. Per germline, CDR1 MGHRA and CDR2 YSYEKL. The CDR3 DNA is TGCGCCAGCAGCCAAGGAGGTTACACAGATACGCAGTATTTT. This sequence encodes CASSQGGYTDTQYF.